Following are 26 T cell receptor beta chains from one sample sequenced in a study of prognosis after radiotherapy for stage I lung cancer. Two-round multiplex PCR on genomic DNA was the method by which TCR beta CDR3 was amplified. For every TRBV and TRBJ gene, a specific primer was used in first-round PCR. TCRdb itself ran the multiplex PCR reads through MiXCR, one entry per CDR3 protein. This sample yields fewer than 30,000 distinct CDR3 sequences, of which about 32% are seen a single time; about 33% belongs to the top ten. The specimen was PBMCs, collected before or after stereotactic body radiation therapy (not recorded which). The receptors here all came from a donor over 45 with non-small cell lung cancer.

V usage is TRBV19 and J usage is TRBJ2-7, with D possibly being TRBD1 (6 bases). Germline CDR1 is LNHDA and CDR2 is SQIVND (reference sequence). Trimming took off 0 bases at V and 3 bases at J, with 12 bases between the two ends. The CDR3 is 15 residues long. CDR3 in amino acids: CASSIDGTLLYEQYF. In DNA form, the CDR3 reads TGTGCCAGTAGTATAGATGGGACACTACTCTACGAGCAGTACTTC.

This clonotype is labeled as medium-sized. The gene calls are TRBV15 and TRBJ2-3, with D perhaps given as TRBD1 or TRBD2 (5 bases each). This CDR3 has 15 residues. V was clipped by 5 bases and J by 5 bases, with 17 bases between them. The germline V gene encodes CDR1 LNHNV and CDR2 YYDKDF (reference sequence). This CDR3 reads CATSPQRGSQDTQYF. The CDR3 coding sequence is TGTGCCACCAGCCCCCAGAGGGGAAGCCAAGATACGCAGTATTTT.

This clonotype was counted at least ten times. The chain joins TRBV11-2 to TRBJ2-7; D unclear. Per the germline V gene, CDR1 is SGHAT and CDR2 is FQNNGV. The CDR3 extends over 15 amino acids. V was shortened by 1 base and J by 0 bases, with 10 bases between the two germline ends. CDR3 DNA sequence: TGTGCCAGCAGCTTAGTAATCGGAAGCTCCTACGAGCAGTACTTC. Translation: CASSLVIGSSYEQYF.

As for this clonotype: This may arise from a read error, as a much more abundant clone is one base away. The rearrangement uses TRBV29-1 and TRBJ1-1; D unclear. The CDR3 is 12 residues long. Germline V gene sequence: CDR1 SQVTM, CDR2 ANQGSEA. CDR3 nucleotides: TGCAGAGTTGGTGGGGTGAACACTGAAGCTTTCTTT. Amino acids: CRVGGVNTEAFF.

This clonotype was seen just once. The CDR3 ends on some other residue instead of the conserved phenylalanine or tryptophan, so this is likely a read error. V and J are TRBV12-3 or TRBV12-4 and TRBJ2-5, with D perhaps TRBD2 (6 bases). This CDR3 comprises 15 residues. V dropped 6 bases and J dropped 5 bases, with 19 bases sitting between them. In nucleotides, the CDR3 is TGTGCCAGCAGCCTACTAGCTCGATATTATGAGACCCAGTACCTC. Amino acids: CASSLLARYYETQYL.

This clonotype has at least ten counts. This chain connects TRBV10-3 to TRBJ1-1; D gene ambiguous. The CDR3 runs 14 residues. The V end lost 5 bases, the J end lost 4 bases, and 14 bases lay between the germline ends. Germline lookup yields CDR1 ENHRY and CDR2 SYGVKD. This CDR3 reads CAISTPSRVTEAFF. CDR3 DNA sequence: TGTGCCATCAGTACGCCCAGCCGGGTCACTGAAGCTTTCTTT.

This clonotype was observed at least ten times. The rearrangement joins TRBV7-9 to TRBJ1-4; weak D call: TRBD1 (6 bases). V dropped 1 base and J dropped 6 bases, with 18 bases sitting between them. Germline V gene data show CDR1 as SEHNR and CDR2 as FQNEAQ (reference sequence). The CDR3 consists of 17 residues. The DNA of the CDR3 is TGTGCCAGCAGCTTAGGATTTCTGGGGGCTGGGGATGAAAAACTGTTTTTT. It translates to CASSLGFLGAGDEKLFF.

To note about this clonotype: This may be a read error: a much more frequent sequence differs by one nucleotide. The V call is TRBV5-1, the J call TRBJ2-5; a weak D match, TRBD1 (5 bases). Germline values: CDR1 SGHRS, CDR2 YFSETQ. The CDR3 consists of 14 residues. Trimming removed 6 bases at V and 10 bases at J, with 22 bases between. The CDR3 region is CASTIDSPPEVQYF. CDR3 in DNA: TGCGCCAGCACTATTGACAGTCCCCCTGAGGTCCAGTACTTC.

This clonotype was picked up many times. The genes are TRBV30 and TRBJ1-6; D may be TRBD1 (6 bases). V was shortened by 2 bases and J by 6 bases, with 11 bases between the two germline ends. The CDR3 spans 14 residues. From germline, CDR1 is GTSNPN and CDR2 SVGIG (reference sequence). The CDR3 DNA reads as TGTGCCTGGAGTTCCAGGGGAGGTAATTCACCCCTCCACTTT. It yields the protein CAWSSRGGNSPLHF.

In this sample, this clonotype turned up many times. The rearrangement uses TRBV30 and TRBJ1-5; the match to TRBD1 covers 7 bases. This CDR3 is built from 14 residues. Losses at the gene ends were 2 bases for V and 5 bases for J; bases not matched to a gene: 6. Germline V gene data show CDR1 as GTSNPN and CDR2 as SVGIG (reference sequence). In DNA form, the CDR3 reads TGTGCCTGGAGTCCTCGACAGGGTTATCAGCCCCAGCATTTT. Protein sequence: CAWSPRQGYQPQHF.

This clonotype was seen just once. This may stem from a read error, because a much larger clone lies one nucleotide away. The J gene is TRBJ1-4, the V gene TRBV5-1; D might be TRBD1 (5 bases). The CDR3 length is 14 residues. The ends were cut back, 2 bases at V and 10 bases at J, with 15 bases in the middle. The germline gives CDR1 SGHRS, CDR2 YFSETQ. For the CDR3, the DNA is TGCGCCAGCAGCTTATTGGGGTTCGGGGGAAAACTGTTTTTT. This translates into CASSLLGFGGKLFF.

Ten or more counts support this clonotype. J is TRBJ2-1 and V is TRBV5-1; 13 nucleotides agree with TRBD2. This CDR3 contains 16 residues. The V segment lost 0 bases and the J segment 15 bases; nucleotides outside the gene matches: 12. Germline values: CDR1 SGHRS, CDR2 YFSETQ. For the CDR3, the DNA is TGCGCCAGCAGCTTGGGACTAGCGGGAGGTCAAGAGGGTGGGTTCTTC. Its translation: CASSLGLAGGQEGGFF. Filled out from reference TRBV5-1 and TRBJ2-1, the complete variable domain reads KAGVTQTPRYLIKTRGQQVTLSCSPISGHRSVSWYQQTPGQGLQFLFEYFSETQRNKGNFPGRFSGRQFSNSRSEMNVSTLELGDSALYLCASSLGLAGGQEGGFFGPGTRLTVL.

The CDR3 reads CASIPGLAGAYEQYF. The CDR3 coding sequence is TGTGCCAGCATTCCGGGACTAGCGGGAGCCTACGAGCAGTACTTC. This rearrangement joins TRBV6-1 to TRBJ2-7, with TRBD2 identical over 14 bases. Germline V gives CDR1 MNHNS, CDR2 SASEGT. CDR3 length: 15 residues. Unmatched junction bases numbered 4, after V lost 7 bases and J lost 2 bases.

This clonotype was seen ten or more times. The V gene is TRBV16, the J gene TRBJ1-2; weak D call: TRBD1 (5 bases). Per the germline V gene, CDR1 is KGHSY and CDR2 is FQNENV. CDR3 size: 15 residues. V was trimmed by 4 bases and J by 5 bases, leaving 17 bases between them. The CDR3 spells CASSPGGDHLYGYTF. CDR3 coding DNA: TGTGCCAGCAGCCCGGGAGGGGACCATTTATATGGCTACACCTTC.

With regard to this clonotype: One end of the junction fails to match germline, which may point to a read error. The chain carries TRBV11-3 and TRBJ2-7; 8 bases are a match to TRBD1. CDR1 is SGHNT, CDR2 YENEEA, per germline. This CDR3 comprises 14 residues. CDR3 protein: CAGSRGQGRVEQHF. CDR3 nucleotides: TGTGCCGGCAGCCGTGGACAGGGTAGAGTCGAGCAGCACTTC.

The chain is built from TRBV7-2 and TRBJ2-7, with D unclear. The CDR3 runs to 15 residues. V was trimmed by 6 bases and J by 0 bases, leaving 15 bases between them. Per the germline V gene, CDR1 is SGHTA and CDR2 is FQGNSA. The CDR3 region is CASRSVWPPSYEQYF. The CDR3 DNA reads as TGTGCCAGCAGGTCAGTGTGGCCCCCCTCCTACGAGCAGTACTTC.

This clonotype showed up many times. The rearrangement joins TRBV25-1 to TRBJ2-6, with a weak D call TRBD1 (9 bases). CDR3 length: 20 amino acids. Looked up from germline, CDR1 is MGHDK and CDR2 is SYGVNS. Trimming stripped 7 bases from V and 2 bases from J, with 27 bases between. As DNA, the CDR3 is TGTGCCAGCATCCCTAGGGACAGGGTAGCGGGGTCGGCTGGGGCCAACGTCCTGACTTTC. Translation: CASIPRDRVAGSAGANVLTF. Based on the CDR3 plus reference TRBV25-1 and TRBJ2-6, the full variable domain is EADIYQTPRYLVIGTGKKITLECSQTMGHDKMYWYQQDPGMELHLIHYSYGVNSTEKGDLSSESTVSRIRTEHFPLTLESARPSHTSQYLCASIPRDRVAGSAGANVLTFGAGSRLTVL.

This clonotype was picked up many times. This chain uses TRBV9 with TRBJ2-2, with D tentatively TRBD2 (5 bases). The CDR3 is made up of 15 amino acids. Between the trimmed V and J ends, which lost 4 bases and 2 bases, there was a span of 12 bases. Looked up from germline, CDR1 is SGDLS and CDR2 is YYNGEE. This chain's CDR3 is CASSPRGDNTGELFF. Written as DNA, the CDR3 is TGTGCCAGCAGCCCCCGGGGAGACAACACCGGGGAGCTGTTTTTT.

Comments on this clonotype: A read error likely explains this, since a far larger clone differs by one base. The rearrangement uses TRBV6-9 and TRBJ2-7, with 8 bases that match TRBD1. V shed 4 bases, J shed 2 bases, and the junction held 10 bases outside the gene matches. The germline V gene has CDR1 MNHGY and CDR2 SVAAGI. This CDR3 has 16 amino acids. In DNA, the CDR3 is TGTGCCAGCAGTTGGGGACAGGACAGTTTCGCCTACGAGCAGTACTTC. Translating it yields CASSWGQDSFAYEQYF.

V usage is TRBV6-5 and J usage is TRBJ1-1; the D is unclear. This CDR3 spans 15 amino acids. V lost 0 bases, J lost 4 bases, and 12 bases lay in between. Per the germline V gene, CDR1 is MNHEY and CDR2 is SVGAGI. The CDR3 loop reads CASSYSGCDGTEAFF. The DNA of the CDR3 is TGTGCCAGCAGTTACTCTGGATGTGATGGCACTGAAGCTTTCTTT.

This clonotype has a count of ten or more. At one boundary the junction diverges from the germline segment, which might be a read error. The gene calls are TRBV7-3 and TRBJ1-3, with D possibly matching TRBD1 (6 bases). CDR1 and CDR2 from the germline V gene are SGHTA and FQGTGA. The CDR3 is made up of 17 amino acids. This CDR3 reads CASSFGPRQVNGNTIYF. Written as DNA, the CDR3 is TGTGCTAGCAGCTTTGGGCCCCGACAGGTGAATGGAAACACCATATATTTT.

As to this clonotype: A much larger clone is a single base away; this may be a read error. The CDR3 here is CASSLDVVTEASF. The CDR3 DNA follows: TGCGCCAGCAGCTTGGATGTGGTTACTGAAGCTTCCTTT. The chain is built from TRBV5-1 and TRBJ1-1; no clear D gene. CDR3 length: 13 residues. In germline, CDR1 is SGHRS, CDR2 YFSETQ.

Regarding this clonotype: A far larger clone is only one base removed, so a read error is likely. CDR3 nucleotides: TGTGCCAGCAGTCGGTCGGCTATCGGGGGCTCGACCTACGAGCAGTACTTC. It translates to CASSRSAIGGSTYEQYF. This rearrangement joins TRBV6-4 to TRBJ2-7; tentatively, D is TRBD1 or TRBD2 (6 bases each). The CDR3 totals 17 residues. CDR1 is MRHNA, CDR2 SNTAGT, per germline. V lost 5 bases and J lost 2, with 22 bases in between.

A note on this clonotype: The junction departs from germline at one end; a sequencing error may be responsible. The chain combines TRBV7-7 with TRBJ2-3; 7 bases map to TRBD2. Germline values: CDR1 SSHAT, CDR2 FNYEAQ (reference sequence). The CDR3 runs to 14 residues. CDR3 sequence reads: CASSLAASTDTQYF. CDR3 DNA: TGTGCTAGCAGCCTAGCGGCTAGCACAGATACGCAGTATTTT.

A word on this clonotype: A single base is all that separates this from a far larger clone, so a read error is likely. V gene TRBV6-2 or TRBV6-3 combines with J gene TRBJ2-3; 7 nucleotides align to TRBD1. V was clipped by 8 bases and J by 6 bases; unmatched bases: 11. Per the germline V gene, CDR1 is MNHEY and CDR2 is SVGEGT. The CDR3 is 14 residues long. CDR3 bases: TGTGCCAGCTTTAATGGACAGGTATTCGATACGCAGTATTTT. Its translation is CASFNGQVFDTQYF.

This clonotype was found a few times. V and J are TRBV6-1 and TRBJ1-1; maybe TRBD1 (5 bases). Germline V gene sequence: CDR1 MNHNS, CDR2 SASEGT. Deletions cut 6 bases from V and 5 bases from J, with 19 bases between. CDR3 size: 15 residues. The CDR3 reads CASSRTDMGGTEAFF. The CDR3 DNA sequence: TGTGCCAGCAGCCGCACGGACATGGGGGGTACTGAAGCTTTCTTT.